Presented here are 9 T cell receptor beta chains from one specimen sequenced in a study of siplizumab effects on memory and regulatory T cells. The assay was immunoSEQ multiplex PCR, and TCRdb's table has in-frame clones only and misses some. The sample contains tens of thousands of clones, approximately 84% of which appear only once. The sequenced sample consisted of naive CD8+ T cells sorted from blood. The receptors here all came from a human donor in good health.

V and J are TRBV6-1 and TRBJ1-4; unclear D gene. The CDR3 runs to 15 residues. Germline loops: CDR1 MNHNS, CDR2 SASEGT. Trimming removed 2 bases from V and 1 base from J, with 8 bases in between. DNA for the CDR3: TGTGCCAGCAGTGAAAGGGCAGTAACTAATGAAAAACTGTTTTTT. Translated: CASSERAVTNEKLFF.

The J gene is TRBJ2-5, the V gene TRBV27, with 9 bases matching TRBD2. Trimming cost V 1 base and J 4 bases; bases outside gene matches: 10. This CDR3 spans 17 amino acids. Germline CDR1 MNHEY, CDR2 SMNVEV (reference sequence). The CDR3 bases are TGTGCCAGCAGTTTATTCACTGGAGCGGGAGGCATAGAGACCCAGTACTTC. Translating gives CASSLFTGAGGIETQYF.

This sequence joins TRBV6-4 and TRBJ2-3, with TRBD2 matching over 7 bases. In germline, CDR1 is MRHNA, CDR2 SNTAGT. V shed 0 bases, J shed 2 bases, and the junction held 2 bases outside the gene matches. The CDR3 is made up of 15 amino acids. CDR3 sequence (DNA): TGTGCCAGCAGTGACTCGGGGGGGTTCACAGATACGCAGTATTTT. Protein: CASSDSGGFTDTQYF.

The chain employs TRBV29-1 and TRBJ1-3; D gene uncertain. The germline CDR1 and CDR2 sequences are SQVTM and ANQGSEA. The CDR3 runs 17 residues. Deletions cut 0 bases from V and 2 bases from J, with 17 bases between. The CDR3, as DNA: TGCAGCGTTGAAGATCCCTACGGACTAGCCACTGGAAACACCATATATTTT. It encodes CSVEDPYGLATGNTIYF.

The chain's CDR3 is CASSPTDSYNEQFF. CDR3 sequence (DNA): TGTGCCAGTAGTCCGACCGACTCCTACAATGAGCAGTTCTTC. The chain recombines TRBV19 with TRBJ2-1; D unresolved. Trimming shortened V by 5 bases and J by 0 bases, and 8 bases separated the two germline ends. CDR3 length: 14 amino acids. CDR1 and CDR2 (germline): LNHDA, SQIVND (reference sequence).

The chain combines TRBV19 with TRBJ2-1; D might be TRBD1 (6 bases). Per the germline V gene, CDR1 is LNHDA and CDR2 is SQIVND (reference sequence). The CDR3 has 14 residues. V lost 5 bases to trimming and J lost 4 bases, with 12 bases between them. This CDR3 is CASSLPGQYNEQFF. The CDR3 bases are TGTGCCAGTAGTCTCCCGGGACAATACAATGAGCAGTTCTTC.

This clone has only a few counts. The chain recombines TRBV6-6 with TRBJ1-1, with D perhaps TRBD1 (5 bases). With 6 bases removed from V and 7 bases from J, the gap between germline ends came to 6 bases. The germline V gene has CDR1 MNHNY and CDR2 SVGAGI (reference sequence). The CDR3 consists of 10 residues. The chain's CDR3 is CASRGDEAFF. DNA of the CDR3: TGTGCCAGCAGGGGGGATGAAGCTTTCTTT.

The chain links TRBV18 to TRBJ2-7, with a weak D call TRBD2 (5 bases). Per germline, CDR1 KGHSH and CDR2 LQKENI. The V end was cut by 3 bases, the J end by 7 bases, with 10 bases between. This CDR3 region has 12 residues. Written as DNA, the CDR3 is TGTGCCAGCTCACCCCGGGGTTTTGAGCAGTACTTC. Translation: CASSPRGFEQYF.

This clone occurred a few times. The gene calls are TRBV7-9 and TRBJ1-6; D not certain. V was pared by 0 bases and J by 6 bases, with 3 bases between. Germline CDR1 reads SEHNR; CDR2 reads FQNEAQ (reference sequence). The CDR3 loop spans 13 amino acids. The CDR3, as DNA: TGTGCCAGCAGCTTAGCTAGTAATTCACCCCTCCACTTT. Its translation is CASSLASNSPLHF.